Listed here are 13 T cell receptor beta chains from one sample, sequenced in a study of cytomegalovirus exposure and HLA in healthy donors. The study ran its PCR with 60 Vbeta and 13 Jbeta primers. Profiling relied on immunoSEQ multiplex PCR, and the TCRdb table lists in-frame clones only, not all of them. In all, the sample yields approximately 40,000 clones. What was sequenced was PBMCs. These receptors came from a human donor in good health.

The CDR3 nucleotides read TGTGCCAGCAGTGCCCCCTTGGGCCTCTACGAGCAGTACTTC. This translates into CASSAPLGLYEQYF. V gene TRBV6-1 combines with J gene TRBJ2-7, with unresolved D. Germline CDR1 reads MNHNS; CDR2 reads SASEGT. The CDR3 runs 14 residues. V lost 4 bases to trimming and J lost 3 bases, with 13 bases between them.

The J gene is TRBJ2-7, the V gene TRBV6-1, with 7 bases fitting TRBD2. The CDR3 totals 14 residues. CDR1 and CDR2 (germline): MNHNS, SASEGT. The V segment lost 7 bases and the J segment 0 bases; nucleotides outside the gene matches: 6. Written as DNA, the CDR3 is TGTGCCAGCAAAGGGCGGGGGTCCTCCTACGAGCAGTACTTC. It translates to CASKGRGSSYEQYF.

The rearrangement links TRBV30 to TRBJ2-5; tentatively, D is TRBD1 (6 bases). The closer fit of TRBJ2-7 to the DNA end suggests the J call may be wrong. The CDR3 is 12 amino acids. Germline V lookup: CDR1 GTSNPN, CDR2 SVGIG (reference sequence). The CDR3 sequence: CASGTNSYEQYF. The CDR3 DNA reads TGTGCCTCCGGGACAAATTCCTACGAGCAGTACTTC.

The genes are TRBV19 and TRBJ2-6; D perhaps matches TRBD2 (5 bases). The V gene lost 1 base and the J gene lost 0 bases, with 7 bases spanning the gap. Germline V gives CDR1 LNHDA, CDR2 SQIVND (reference sequence). This CDR3 spans 16 amino acids. The CDR3 region has the DNA TGTGCCAGTAGTATAGGTCGGGGCTCTGGGGCCAACGTCCTGACTTTC. Encoded protein: CASSIGRGSGANVLTF.

J is TRBJ2-1 and V is TRBV28; 11 positions agree with TRBD2. J was trimmed by 4 bases and V by 5 bases; bases with no gene match: 4. Per the germline V gene, CDR1 is MDHEN and CDR2 is SYDVKM. The CDR3 extends over 15 amino acids. For the CDR3, the DNA is TGTGCCAGCAGTCCTAGCGGGGGGACATACAATGAGCAGTTCTTC. It codes for CASSPSGGTYNEQFF.

The gene calls are TRBV7-9 and TRBJ1-2, with D possibly being TRBD1 (6 bases). Germline loops: CDR1 SEHNR, CDR2 FQNEAQ (reference sequence). V lost 5 bases, J lost 10 bases, and 14 bases lay in between. The CDR3 totals 12 residues. The CDR3 DNA reads TGTGCCAGCAGCCCAGAGGGGGGGCACTACACCTTC. Protein product: CASSPEGGHYTF.

The rearrangement joins TRBV5-4 to TRBJ1-3; weak D call: TRBD1 (6 bases). Deletions cut 3 bases from V and 0 bases from J, with 7 bases between. The CDR3 loop spans 14 amino acids. The germline V gene encodes CDR1 SGHNT and CDR2 YYREEE (reference sequence). In DNA, the CDR3 is TGTGCCAGCAGCTCACAGGGCTCTGGAAACACCATATATTTT. This codes for CASSSQGSGNTIYF.

The chain has TRBV7-3 and TRBJ1-1; no reliable D call. CDR1 and CDR2 from the germline V gene are SGHTA and FQGTGA. CDR3 length: 13 amino acids. V lost 2 bases to trimming and J lost 7 bases, with 11 bases between them. The CDR3 DNA is TGTGCCAGCAGCTTATTCGGCGGGAATGAAGCTTTCTTT. Its translation: CASSLFGGNEAFF.

The V gene is TRBV28, the J gene TRBJ1-1, with D tentatively TRBD1 (6 bases). The CDR3 length is 13 residues. The V gene lost 7 bases and the J gene lost 4 bases, with 13 bases spanning the gap. Germline CDR1 and CDR2: MDHEN and SYDVKM. In DNA form, the CDR3 reads TGTGCCAGCAAAGGGGGTGTCGTCACTGAAGCTTTCTTT. Residues: CASKGGVVTEAFF.

The chain has TRBV5-6 and TRBJ2-5, with a weak D call TRBD2 (7 bases). From germline, CDR1 is SGHDT and CDR2 YYEEEE. V was trimmed by 3 bases and J by 5 bases, leaving 11 bases between them. CDR3 length: 13 residues. CDR3 loop: CASSWGGRETQYF. The CDR3 nucleotides are TGTGCCAGCAGCTGGGGGGGCCGGGAGACCCAGTACTTC.

This chain joins TRBV5-5 and TRBJ1-2, with D perhaps matching TRBD1 (5 bases). This CDR3 has 15 amino acids. CDR1 SGHKS and CDR2 YYEKEE come from the germline V gene (reference sequence). The germline V and J ends were trimmed by 3 bases and 4 bases, with 16 bases remaining between them. CDR3 region: CASSYRGEGTYGYTF. The DNA of the CDR3 is TGTGCCAGCAGCTACCGCGGGGAGGGGACCTATGGCTACACCTTC.

About this clone: Germline is not matched at one junction end, which may reflect a read error. In DNA, the CDR3 is TGTGCCAGCAGCCAAGGTGGGGGGGGCCCCACAGATAAGCAGTATTTT. Its translation: CASSQGGGGPTDKQYF. This sequence joins TRBV4-2 and TRBJ2-3; possibly TRBD2 for D (7 bases). Germline V gives CDR1 LGHNA, CDR2 YNFKEQ. This CDR3 has 16 residues.

The rearrangement joins TRBV13 to TRBJ2-6; D is uncertain. Germline V gene data show CDR1 as PRHDT and CDR2 as FYEKMQ (reference sequence). The CDR3 totals 15 residues. Trimming stripped 5 bases from V and 0 bases from J, with 8 bases between. The CDR3 DNA is TGTGCCAGCAGCCTAAAGTTCTCTGGGGCCAACGTCCTGACTTTC. It is translated as CASSLKFSGANVLTF.